The 3 T cell receptor beta chains below all came from one sample that was sequenced in a study of Ad26.COV2.S vaccination and SARS-CoV-2 variants. Sequencing used immunoSEQ multiplex PCR; TCRdb keeps in-frame clones, though not all of them. The repertoire holds under 150,000 clones, with 86% as singletons. Specimen: peripheral blood, collected after recovery from COVID-19. Receptors were obtained from a human donor who had recovered from COVID-19.

V is TRBV28 and J is TRBJ1-6; perhaps TRBD1 as D (6 bases). Trimming took 3 bases from V and 10 from J, leaving 19 bases between them. Germline CDR1 is MDHEN and CDR2 is SYDVKM. This CDR3 region has 16 residues. The CDR3 sequence: CASSFRGGGARSPLHF. For the CDR3, the DNA is TGTGCCAGCAGTTTCCGGGGAGGGGGGGCGCGGTCACCCCTCCACTTT.

The J gene is TRBJ1-1, the V gene TRBV15; the D is unclear. The germline CDR1 and CDR2 sequences are LNHNV and YYDKDF (reference sequence). V was pared by 9 bases and J by 1 base, with 18 bases between. This CDR3 is built from 15 residues. The CDR3 is CATMTDRRTNTEAFF. The DNA for the CDR3 is TGTGCCACTATGACCGACCGACGGACGAACACTGAAGCTTTCTTT.

This clone was seen only a few times. The chain is built from TRBV11-2 and TRBJ1-1; no firm D call. The CDR3 length is 12 residues. The germline gives CDR1 SGHAT, CDR2 FQNNGV. V lost 4 bases, J lost 5 bases, and 8 bases lay in between. In DNA, the CDR3 is TGTGCCAGCAGCTGGGGTAGTACTGAAGCTTTCTTT. Amino acids: CASSWGSTEAFF.